This section outlines one T cell receptor (beta chain) sequence together with its context. V was pared by 4 bases and J by 2 bases, with 15 bases between. The V gene's germline CDR1 is SGHNT and CDR2 YYREEE (reference sequence). The CDR3 is 15 residues long. Source study methods: Scientists estimated how many nucleated cells there were by amplifying reference gene primers. Profiled with immunoSEQ multiplex PCR; TCRdb holds only in-frame clones, not every one. Clone size and V and J calls were adopted from that table, with D and trimming inferred from the DNA. The sample carries about 230,000 clones, 75% to 90% recorded once. The source of the sample is a study of blood T cell repertoires in COVID-19. Study at large: The cDNA or gDNA used as material had been derived from T cells, B-cell-depleted T cells, or PBMCs.

Sequencing used peripheral blood. This receptor was obtained from a man in his forties with acute or convalescent COVID-19. The J gene is TRBJ1-2, the V gene TRBV5-4; D is undetermined. DNA of the CDR3: TGTGCCAGCAGCCCCAGTGAGGGATCGAACTATGGCTACACCTTC. This codes for CASSPSEGSNYGYTF.